This TCR beta chain was observed in a study of Ad26.COV2.S vaccination and SARS-CoV-2 variants. Study as a whole: Ad26.COV2.S, an intramuscular injection, was given once or twice 56 days apart.

Stated treatment: roughly 19 received Ad26.COV2.S at low or high dose, single or two shots; 5 received placebo; per-sample allocation not given. Collection of the samples took place on day 63 after the first injection of vaccine or placebo. Built on an Ad26 vector, the vaccine expressed Wuhan-strain SARS-CoV-2 spike. Trimming removed 1 base from V and 8 bases from J, with 6 bases in between. The CDR3 has 12 residues. CDR1 is SEHNR, CDR2 FQNEAQ, per germline (reference sequence). Assay: immunoSEQ multiplex PCR; the TCRdb copy retains only in-frame clones and omits some. The sample holds about 400,000 clones, about 91% seen once.

Sequencing used peripheral blood, obtained in a trial of Ad26.COV2.S vaccine versus placebo. V gene TRBV7-9 combines with J gene TRBJ2-1, with D tentatively TRBD1 or TRBD2 (5 bases each). The TCR comes from a person between 18 and 59 years old who received the Ad26.COV2.S COVID-19 vaccine or a placebo. In nucleotides, the CDR3 is TGTGCCAGCAGCTTAGGGGGGTATGAGCAGTTCTTC. Translating it yields CASSLGGYEQFF.